Below are 28 T cell receptor beta chains sequenced from a single sample in a study of T cells in Graves' hyperthyroidism and ophthalmopathy (dated by TCRdb to between 2018 and 2021). Libraries were constructed by multiplex PCR. Data came from an Illumina HiSeq 2000. The TCR beta CDR3 regions were amplified from RNA transcripts. A first-round RT-PCR of the TCR CDR3 used the HTBI primer set with the Qiagen OneStep RT-PCR kit. TCRdb reprocessed the public reads (quality trimming at Q25 with fastp, clone calling with MiXCR) and kept in-frame beta chains. Under each unique CDR3 protein, matching rows form one entry showing the most common genes and DNA. Across this sample there are some 560,000 distinct CDR3 sequences, with approximately 14% seen only once. The ten largest clones add up to approximately 15% of the sample. The specimen sequenced was blood. These receptor sequences come from a woman in her forties with Graves' hyperthyroidism.

In the case of this clonotype: A much more abundant neighbour one base away suggests this may be a read error. Likely a read error: the CDR3 ends without its conserved phenylalanine or tryptophan. This chain links TRBV28 with TRBJ2-1; TRBD2 matches at 11 bases. Trimming cost V 5 bases and J 7 bases; bases outside gene matches: 10. This CDR3 spans 16 amino acids. Germline CDR1 is MDHEN and CDR2 is SYDVKM. As DNA, the CDR3 is TGTGCCAGCAGTCCCGATACTAGCGGGAGACGGAATGAGCAGTTCCTC. The encoded protein is CASSPDTSGRRNEQFL.

This clonotype turned up a few times. The chain carries TRBV9 and TRBJ2-5; TRBD2 might be the D (6 bases). Germline loops: CDR1 SGDLS, CDR2 YYNGEE. This CDR3 comprises 16 residues. V shed 0 bases and J shed 1 base, with 13 bases lying between them. The CDR3 loop is CASSVAFSGPQETQYF. The CDR3 DNA sequence: TGTGCCAGCAGCGTAGCTTTCAGCGGGCCCCAAGAGACCCAGTACTTC.

This clonotype turned up a few times. This chain uses TRBV5-8 with TRBJ1-2; D is ambiguous. The CDR3 is 13 amino acids. V was clipped by 0 bases and J by 6 bases, with 9 bases between them. The germline V gene has CDR1 SGHTS and CDR2 YDEGEE. The CDR3 sequence is CASSLVPADGYTF. The CDR3 DNA reads TGTGCCAGCAGCTTGGTGCCCGCCGATGGCTACACCTTC.

This clonotype was detected only a few times. CDR3 residues: CASSLAGAVPGELFF. The CDR3 nucleotides are TGTGCCAGCAGTCTAGCGGGAGCGGTTCCCGGGGAGCTGTTTTTT. The chain combines TRBV28 with TRBJ2-2, with 10 bases lining up with TRBD2. The CDR3 extends over 15 amino acids. With 5 bases clipped from V and 6 bases from J, the junction kept 6 bases outside the gene matches. Looked up from germline, CDR1 is MDHEN and CDR2 is SYDVKM.

This clonotype has a count of ten or more. This chain links TRBV2 with TRBJ1-6; D might be TRBD1 (6 bases). Per the germline V gene, CDR1 is SNHLY and CDR2 is FYNNEI. V lost 4 bases to trimming and J lost 5 bases, with 15 bases between them. The CDR3 spans 16 residues. The CDR3 sequence: CASSVEYGGHNSPLHF. The DNA for the CDR3 is TGTGCCAGCAGTGTTGAGTACGGGGGCCATAATTCACCCCTCCACTTT.

Many counts were recorded for this clonotype. This chain joins TRBV5-1 and TRBJ1-5; TRBD1 aligns across 8 bases. The germline V gene encodes CDR1 SGHRS and CDR2 YFSETQ. Losses at the gene ends were 4 bases for V and 7 bases for J; bases not matched to a gene: 7. The CDR3 is made up of 14 amino acids. Here the CDR3 DNA reads TGCGCCAGCAGCGCCACAGGGGGAGACCAGCCCCAGCATTTT. This translates into CASSATGGDQPQHF.

This clonotype was seen only a few times. The genes are TRBV2 and TRBJ2-7; no firm D call. This CDR3 is built from 13 residues. CDR1 is SNHLY and CDR2 is FYNNEI in the germline V gene. V lost 2 bases and J lost 3, with 8 bases in between. CDR3 residues: CASSEIPSYEQYF. Here the CDR3 DNA reads TGTGCCAGCAGTGAAATCCCCAGCTACGAGCAGTACTTC.

The chain has TRBV20-1 and TRBJ2-3, with D unclear. This CDR3 comprises 14 residues. V lost 3 bases and J 1 base, leaving 11 bases between the germline ends. Germline V CDR1 and CDR2: DFQATT, SNEGSKA (reference sequence). DNA of the CDR3: TGCAGTGCTAGGGACCCCAGACGCACAGATACGCAGTATTTT. Its translation: CSARDPRRTDTQYF.

This clonotype was observed at least ten times. V is TRBV7-9 and J is TRBJ1-1; no clear D. CDR1 is SEHNR and CDR2 is FQNEAQ in the germline V gene (reference sequence). The CDR3 has 15 residues. Trimming removed 5 bases at V and 0 bases at J, with 13 bases between. As DNA, the CDR3 is TGTGCCAGCAGCCCAAGCTTAGGAGTGAACACTGAAGCTTTCTTT. It translates to CASSPSLGVNTEAFF.

Many counts were recorded for this clonotype. V gene TRBV5-4 combines with J gene TRBJ2-3, with TRBD2 matching over 11 bases. J was trimmed by 7 bases and V by 4 bases; bases with no gene match: 14. There are 17 residues in the CDR3. The germline CDR1 and CDR2 sequences are SGHNT and YYREEE (reference sequence). The CDR3 sequence: CASSARTLAGGANTQYF. The DNA for the CDR3 is TGTGCCAGCAGCGCCCGAACCCTAGCGGGAGGTGCGAATACGCAGTATTTT.

This clonotype was observed a handful of times. The V and J genes are TRBV6-1 and TRBJ2-3; D gene uncertain. This CDR3 comprises 15 residues. Germline V gene sequence: CDR1 MNHNS, CDR2 SASEGT. Trimming cost V 6 bases and J 0 bases, with 13 bases left between them. The DNA of the CDR3 is TGTGCCAGCAGCGATGACCCTGTGAGCACAGATACGCAGTATTTT. Amino acids: CASSDDPVSTDTQYF.

This clonotype has more than one count but fewer than ten. This chain connects TRBV28 to TRBJ2-3; TRBD2 aligns across 9 bases. The CDR3 contains 15 residues. Trimming removed 6 bases from V and 7 bases from J; junction bases left unmatched: 11. CDR1 is MDHEN, CDR2 SYDVKM, per germline. The CDR3 coding sequence is TGTGCCAGCAGCACCCGGGCGGGAGGGCCGAATACGCAGTATTTT. Protein sequence: CASSTRAGGPNTQYF.

V usage is TRBV7-9 and J usage is TRBJ1-2; 8 nucleotides match TRBD1. CDR3 size: 13 residues. Trimming at V came to 4 bases and at J to 8 bases, leaving 6 bases not matched to a gene. The germline V gene encodes CDR1 SEHNR and CDR2 FQNEAQ (reference sequence). CDR3 amino acids: CASSWDRTKGYTF. CDR3 in DNA: TGTGCCAGCAGCTGGGACAGGACTAAAGGCTACACCTTC. The full variable domain, with the rest looked up from reference TRBV7-9 and TRBJ1-2, is DTGVSQNPRHKITKRGQNVTFRCDPISEHNRLYWYRQTLGQGPEFLTYFQNEAQLEKSRLLSDRFSAERPKGSFSTLEIQRTEQGDSAMYLCASSWDRTKGYTFGSGTRLTVV.

This clonotype was seen more than once but under ten times. The chain couples TRBV6-6 to TRBJ2-7, with 10 positions matching TRBD2. J was trimmed by 0 bases and V by 3 bases; bases with no gene match: 11. This CDR3 region has 18 residues. Germline V lookup: CDR1 MNHNY, CDR2 SVGAGI (reference sequence). For the CDR3, the DNA is TGTGCCAGCAGTTATACCCCGTCTAGCGGGAGTAGCTCCTACGAGCAGTACTTC. Translation gives CASSYTPSSGSSSYEQYF.

This clonotype was counted a few times. The chain has TRBV19 and TRBJ2-1, with 7 bases identical to TRBD2. Germline V gene data show CDR1 as LNHDA and CDR2 as SQIVND (reference sequence). The CDR3 loop spans 14 amino acids. The V and J ends lost 5 bases and 9 bases, in that order; junction bases with no gene match: 10. The DNA for the CDR3 is TGTGCCAGTAGTTTCGACCCACTAGCGAGTGAGCAGTTCTTC. The encoded protein is CASSFDPLASEQFF. The full variable domain, its missing parts supplied by reference TRBV19 and TRBJ2-1, is DGGITQSPKYLFRKEGQNVTLSCEQNLNHDAMYWYRQDPGQGLRLIYYSQIVNDFQKGDIAEGYSVSREKKESFPLTVTSAQKNPTAFYLCASSFDPLASEQFFGPGTRLTVL.

This clonotype was detected ten times or more. The chain couples TRBV10-3 to TRBJ2-1; 11 bases match TRBD2. The V and J ends lost 3 bases and 6 bases, in that order; junction bases with no gene match: 10. CDR3 length equals 17 residues. Per germline, CDR1 ENHRY and CDR2 SYGVKD. This CDR3 is CAISDQKGTSGGNEQFF. As DNA, the CDR3 is TGTGCCATCAGTGACCAAAAAGGGACTAGCGGAGGCAATGAGCAGTTCTTC.

This clonotype was detected ten times or more. The chain combines TRBV6-2 or TRBV6-3 with TRBJ2-2, with D possibly TRBD1 on 6 matching bases. CDR3 size: 14 residues. Germline V gene data show CDR1 as MNHEY and CDR2 as SVGEGT. The V end was cut by 7 bases, the J end by 0 bases, with 9 bases between. CDR3 sequence: CASKDSANTGELFF. The CDR3 bases are TGTGCCAGCAAGGACAGCGCGAACACCGGGGAGCTGTTTTTT.

This chain connects TRBV7-9 to TRBJ2-1; a weak D match, TRBD2 (5 bases). V was pared by 4 bases and J by 4 bases, with 23 bases between. There are 18 residues in the CDR3. Germline assignment: CDR1 SEHNR and CDR2 FQNEAQ (reference sequence). CDR3 region: CASSSGFVASYPYNEQFF. Written as DNA, the CDR3 is TGTGCCAGCAGCTCTGGGTTTGTAGCGTCTTACCCTTACAATGAGCAGTTCTTC.

The rearrangement uses TRBV28 and TRBJ2-5; D is ambiguous. The CDR3 is made up of 11 amino acids. Germline lookup yields CDR1 MDHEN and CDR2 SYDVKM. The CDR3 sequence is CVTREQETQYF. The DNA for the CDR3 is TGTGTCACCCGAGAACAAGAGACCCAGTACTTC.

This clonotype was seen ten or more times. The chain has TRBV12-3 or TRBV12-4 and TRBJ2-7; perhaps TRBD2 as D (6 bases). Trimming took 5 bases from V and 6 from J, leaving 11 bases between them. This CDR3 comprises 12 residues. The CDR3 region has the DNA TGTGCCAGCAGTACAAGGGACTCCGAGCAGTACTTC. Translation: CASSTRDSEQYF.

This clonotype was recorded at least ten times. In DNA, the CDR3 is TGTGCCAGCAGTGGATATACAGGGAGCTCCTACAATGAGCAGTTCTTC. This codes for CASSGYTGSSYNEQFF. J is TRBJ2-1 and V is TRBV2; D is perhaps TRBD1 (6 bases). The CDR3 totals 16 residues. Trimming cost V 4 bases and J 0 bases, with 13 bases left between them. Germline V gives CDR1 SNHLY, CDR2 FYNNEI.

This clonotype occurred a few times. The chain uses TRBV6-1 and TRBJ2-5; D possibly corresponds to TRBD2 (7 bases). The CDR3 extends over 15 amino acids. Germline assignment: CDR1 MNHNS and CDR2 SASEGT. V lost 4 bases to trimming and J lost 5 bases, with 17 bases between them. The CDR3 DNA reads as TGTGCCAGCAGTGTAGCTAGCGGAGGGGGGGAGACCCAGTACTTC. Amino acid sequence: CASSVASGGGETQYF.

This clonotype was detected ten times or more. The genes are TRBV7-2 and TRBJ2-5, with 9 bases lining up with TRBD1. CDR3 length: 15 residues. Germline V gene lookup returns CDR1 SGHTA and CDR2 FQGNSA. The J segment lost 2 bases and the V segment lost 5 bases, leaving 6 bases of the junction unmatched. The CDR3 sequence is CASSGGQGGQETQYF. The DNA for the CDR3 is TGTGCCAGCAGCGGGGGACAGGGTGGGCAAGAGACCCAGTACTTC.

The chain recombines TRBV7-8 with TRBJ2-7; D possibly matches TRBD1 or TRBD2 (5 bases each). CDR1 and CDR2 from the germline V gene are SGHVS and FQNEAQ. The V gene lost 1 base and the J gene lost 0 bases, with 13 bases spanning the gap. The length of the CDR3 is 16 residues. In nucleotides, the CDR3 is TGTGCCAGCAGCTTAGGGTCCGGGGCAGGCTCCTACGAGCAGTACTTC. It encodes CASSLGSGAGSYEQYF.

The J gene is TRBJ2-5, the V gene TRBV7-2; D not certain. The V gene's germline CDR1 is SGHTA and CDR2 FQGNSA. Trimming shortened V by 3 bases and J by 4 bases, and 6 bases separated the two germline ends. The CDR3 length is 12 residues. The CDR3 spells CASSFNRETQYF. The CDR3 DNA reads TGTGCCAGCAGCTTTAACAGAGAGACCCAGTACTTC.

This clonotype showed up just a few times. The rearrangement uses TRBV6-5 and TRBJ2-1; possibly TRBD2 for D (5 bases). The CDR3 is 12 residues long. The V end was cut by 0 bases, the J end by 8 bases, with 5 bases between. Germline V lookup: CDR1 MNHEY, CDR2 SVGAGI. The CDR3 region has the DNA TGTGCCAGCAGTTACTCGGACTATGAGCAGTTCTTC. The encoded protein is CASSYSDYEQFF.

The chain is built from TRBV3-1 and TRBJ2-2, with TRBD2 matching over 15 bases. Germline loops: CDR1 LGHDT, CDR2 YNNKEL (reference sequence). The CDR3 extends over 16 amino acids. V shed 4 bases, J shed 6 bases, and the junction held 3 bases outside the gene matches. The CDR3 is CASSRTSGRASGELFF. Written as DNA, the CDR3 is TGTGCCAGCAGCCGGACTAGCGGGAGGGCCTCCGGGGAGCTGTTTTTT.

This clonotype has a count of ten or more. The chain employs TRBV7-2 and TRBJ2-7; D unclear. This CDR3 has 12 residues. Germline assignment: CDR1 SGHTA and CDR2 FQGNSA. Trimming pared 4 bases from V and 6 bases from J, leaving 10 bases between. For the CDR3, the DNA is TGTGCCAGCAGCTCAGAAGTGGGCGAGCAGTACTTC. It yields the protein CASSSEVGEQYF.